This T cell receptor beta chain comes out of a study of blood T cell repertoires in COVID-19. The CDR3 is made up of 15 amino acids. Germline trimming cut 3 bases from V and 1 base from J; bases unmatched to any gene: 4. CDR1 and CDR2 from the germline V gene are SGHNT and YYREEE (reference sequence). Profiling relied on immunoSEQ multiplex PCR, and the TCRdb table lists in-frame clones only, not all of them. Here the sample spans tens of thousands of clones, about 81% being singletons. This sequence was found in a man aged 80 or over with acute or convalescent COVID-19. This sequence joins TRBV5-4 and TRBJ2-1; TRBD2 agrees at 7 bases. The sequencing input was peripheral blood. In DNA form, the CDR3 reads TGTGCCAGCAGCTCCCCTAGCGGTTCCTACAATGAGCAGTTCTTC. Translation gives CASSSPSGSYNEQFF.